This T cell receptor (beta chain) is from a study of cytomegalovirus exposure and HLA in healthy donors. Study-level results: A later analysis found most CMV-associated TCR beta chains apparently HLA-restricted.

Primers: 60 Vbeta forward and 13 Jbeta reverse. TCRdb's table, derived via immunoSEQ multiplex PCR, lists solely in-frame clones and lacks some. The table has fewer than 250,000 clones, about 76% seen once. The CDR3 runs 12 residues. V was clipped by 6 bases and J by 4 bases, with 9 bases between them. The germline CDR1 and CDR2 sequences are MNHNY and SVGAGI (reference sequence). Regarding this clone: The antigen is unknown.

V usage is TRBV6-6 and J usage is TRBJ2-5, with D possibly matching TRBD2 (6 bases). The clonotype was recovered from a woman in her fifties or sixties in good health and CMV-seronegative. Sequenced sample: PBMCs. CDR3 residues: CASRGGLETQYF. CDR3 nucleotides: TGTGCCAGCAGGGGGGGATTAGAGACCCAGTACTTC.